This entry describes one T cell receptor beta chain. This entry comes from a study of blood T cell repertoires in COVID-19. Germline CDR1 DFQATT, CDR2 SNEGSKA (reference sequence). The CDR3 consists of 13 residues. The ends were cut back, 3 bases at V and 5 bases at J, with 13 bases in the middle. Some clones are missing from TCRdb's copy, which holds only in-frame ones; the method was immunoSEQ multiplex PCR. The sample lists about 100,000 clones; roughly 85% were seen once. Sequencing was performed on PBMCs or T cells enriched from blood (not recorded which). V and J are TRBV20-1 and TRBJ1-2; D may be TRBD1 (6 bases). The sequence derives from a woman in her 50s who had recovered from COVID-19. CDR3 sequence: CSASLGQFYGYTF. The DNA of the CDR3 is TGCAGTGCTAGTTTAGGACAGTTTTATGGCTACACCTTC.